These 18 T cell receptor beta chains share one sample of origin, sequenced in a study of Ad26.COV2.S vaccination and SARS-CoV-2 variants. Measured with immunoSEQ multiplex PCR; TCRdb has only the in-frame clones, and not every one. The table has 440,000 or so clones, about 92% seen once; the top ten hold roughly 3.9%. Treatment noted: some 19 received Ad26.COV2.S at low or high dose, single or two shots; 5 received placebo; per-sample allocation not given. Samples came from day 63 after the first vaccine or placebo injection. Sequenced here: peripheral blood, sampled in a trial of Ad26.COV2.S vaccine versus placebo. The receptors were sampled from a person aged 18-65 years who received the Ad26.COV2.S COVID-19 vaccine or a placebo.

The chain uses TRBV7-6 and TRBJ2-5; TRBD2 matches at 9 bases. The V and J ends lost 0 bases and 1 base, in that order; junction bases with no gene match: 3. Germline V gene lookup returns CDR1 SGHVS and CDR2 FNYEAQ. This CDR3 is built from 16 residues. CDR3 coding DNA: TGTGCCAGCAGCTTAGCGGCTAGCGGGGTCCAAGAGACCCAGTACTTC. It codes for CASSLAASGVQETQYF.

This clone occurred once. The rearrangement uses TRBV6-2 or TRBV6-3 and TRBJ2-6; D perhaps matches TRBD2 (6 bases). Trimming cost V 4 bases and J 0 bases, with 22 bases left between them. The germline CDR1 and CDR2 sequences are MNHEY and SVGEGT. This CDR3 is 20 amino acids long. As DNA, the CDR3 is TGTGCCAGCAGTTTCAGGGCTAGCGCAACCTTCGACTCTGGGGCCAACGTCCTGACTTTC. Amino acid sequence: CASSFRASATFDSGANVLTF.

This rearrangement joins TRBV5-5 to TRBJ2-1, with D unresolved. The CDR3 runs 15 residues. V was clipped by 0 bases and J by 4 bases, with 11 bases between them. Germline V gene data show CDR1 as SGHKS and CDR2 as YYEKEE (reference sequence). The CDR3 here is CASSLGVGRYNEQFF. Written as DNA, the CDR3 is TGTGCCAGCAGCTTGGGAGTTGGTAGATACAATGAGCAGTTCTTC.

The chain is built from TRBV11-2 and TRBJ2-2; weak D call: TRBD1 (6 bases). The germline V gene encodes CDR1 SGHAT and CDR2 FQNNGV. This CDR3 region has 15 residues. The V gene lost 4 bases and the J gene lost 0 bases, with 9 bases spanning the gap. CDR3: CASSWGQANTGELFF. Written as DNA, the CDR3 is TGTGCCAGCAGCTGGGGACAAGCGAACACCGGGGAGCTGTTTTTT. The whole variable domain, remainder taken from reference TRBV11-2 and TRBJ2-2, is EAGVAQSPRYKIIEKRQSVAFWCNPISGHATLYWYQQILGQGPKLLIQFQNNGVVDDSQLPKDRFSAERLKGVDSTLKIQPAKLEDSAVYLCASSWGQANTGELFFGEGSRLTVL.

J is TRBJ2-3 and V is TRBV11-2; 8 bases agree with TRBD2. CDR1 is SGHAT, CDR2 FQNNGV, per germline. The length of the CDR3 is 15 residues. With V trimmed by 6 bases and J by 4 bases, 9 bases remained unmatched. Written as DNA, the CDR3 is TGTGCCAGCAGTTACAGCGGGAGTCGCGCAGATACGCAGTATTTT. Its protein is CASSYSGSRADTQYF.

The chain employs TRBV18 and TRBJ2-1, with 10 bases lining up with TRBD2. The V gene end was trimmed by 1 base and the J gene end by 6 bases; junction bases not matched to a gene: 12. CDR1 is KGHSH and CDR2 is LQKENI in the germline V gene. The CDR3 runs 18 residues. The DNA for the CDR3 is TGTGCCAGCTCACCACTAGCGGGAGGCTCGAGGGTTTCCAATGAGCAGTTCTTC. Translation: CASSPLAGGSRVSNEQFF.

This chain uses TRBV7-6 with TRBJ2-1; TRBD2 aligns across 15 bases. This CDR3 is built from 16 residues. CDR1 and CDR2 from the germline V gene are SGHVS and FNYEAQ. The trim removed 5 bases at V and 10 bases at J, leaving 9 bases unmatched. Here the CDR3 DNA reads TGTGCCAGCAGCCGACGGACTAGCGGGAGGGCCGGAGAGCAGTTCTTC. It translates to CASSRRTSGRAGEQFF.

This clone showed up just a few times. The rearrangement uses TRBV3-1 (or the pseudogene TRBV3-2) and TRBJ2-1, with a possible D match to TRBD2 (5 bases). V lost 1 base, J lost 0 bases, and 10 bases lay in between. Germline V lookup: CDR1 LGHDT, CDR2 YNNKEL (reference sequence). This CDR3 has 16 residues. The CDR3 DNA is TGTGCCAGCAGCCAAGTTTTTGGGAGCTCCTACAATGAGCAGTTCTTC. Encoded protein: CASSQVFGSSYNEQFF.

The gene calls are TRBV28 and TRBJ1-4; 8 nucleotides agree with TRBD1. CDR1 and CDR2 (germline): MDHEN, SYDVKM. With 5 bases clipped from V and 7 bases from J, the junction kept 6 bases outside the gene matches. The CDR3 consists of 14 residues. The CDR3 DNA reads TGTGCCAGCAGTGCCCCGGACAGGGTTGAAAAACTGTTTTTT. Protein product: CASSAPDRVEKLFF.

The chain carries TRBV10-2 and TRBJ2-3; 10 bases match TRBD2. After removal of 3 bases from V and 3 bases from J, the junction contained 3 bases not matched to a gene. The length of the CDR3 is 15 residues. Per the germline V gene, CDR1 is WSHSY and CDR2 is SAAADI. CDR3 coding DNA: TGCGCCAGCAGTGATCCTAGCGGGAGAACAGATACGCAGTATTTT. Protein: CASSDPSGRTDTQYF.

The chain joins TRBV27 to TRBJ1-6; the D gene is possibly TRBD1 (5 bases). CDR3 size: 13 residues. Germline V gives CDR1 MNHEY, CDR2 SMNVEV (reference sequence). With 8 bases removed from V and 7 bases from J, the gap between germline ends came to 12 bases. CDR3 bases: TGTGCCAGCGGGCTCGGGGGAAATTCACCCCTCCACTTT. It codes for CASGLGGNSPLHF.

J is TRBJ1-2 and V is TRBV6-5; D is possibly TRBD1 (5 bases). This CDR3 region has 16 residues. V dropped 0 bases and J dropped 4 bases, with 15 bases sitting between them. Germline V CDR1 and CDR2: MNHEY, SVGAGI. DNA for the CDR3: TGTGCCAGCAGTTACTCCTCTACCGGGACTTCCTATGGCTACACCTTC. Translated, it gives CASSYSSTGTSYGYTF.

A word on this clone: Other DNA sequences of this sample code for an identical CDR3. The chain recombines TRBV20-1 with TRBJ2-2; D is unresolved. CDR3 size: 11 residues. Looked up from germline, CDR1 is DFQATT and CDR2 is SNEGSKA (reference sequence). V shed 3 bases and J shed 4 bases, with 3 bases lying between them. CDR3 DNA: TGCAGTGCTAGCGGCACCGGGGAGCTGTTTTTT. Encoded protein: CSASGTGELFF.

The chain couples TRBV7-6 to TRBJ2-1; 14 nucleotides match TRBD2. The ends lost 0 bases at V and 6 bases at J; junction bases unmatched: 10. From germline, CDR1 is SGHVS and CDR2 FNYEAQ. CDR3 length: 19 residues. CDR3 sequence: CASSLALRLAGGPLNEQFF. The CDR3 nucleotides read TGTGCCAGCAGCTTAGCCCTAAGACTAGCGGGAGGGCCACTCAATGAGCAGTTCTTC.

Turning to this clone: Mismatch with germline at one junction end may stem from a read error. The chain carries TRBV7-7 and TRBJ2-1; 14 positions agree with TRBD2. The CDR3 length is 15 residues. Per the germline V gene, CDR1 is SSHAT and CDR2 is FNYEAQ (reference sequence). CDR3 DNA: TGTGCTAGCAGCTTTGGGACTAGCGGGAGCAATGAGCAGTTCTTC. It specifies CASSFGTSGSNEQFF.

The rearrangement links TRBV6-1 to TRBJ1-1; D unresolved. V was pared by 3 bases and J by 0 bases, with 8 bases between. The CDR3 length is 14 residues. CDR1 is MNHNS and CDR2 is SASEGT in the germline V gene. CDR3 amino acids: CASSDRFLNTEAFF. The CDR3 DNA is TGTGCCAGCAGTGATAGATTTCTGAACACTGAAGCTTTCTTT.

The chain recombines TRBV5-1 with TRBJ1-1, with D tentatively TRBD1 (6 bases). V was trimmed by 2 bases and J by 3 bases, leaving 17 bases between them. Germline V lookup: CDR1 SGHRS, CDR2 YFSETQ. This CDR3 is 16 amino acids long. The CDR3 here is CASSFTGLEEDTEAFF. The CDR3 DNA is TGCGCCAGCAGCTTTACAGGGTTGGAGGAGGACACTGAAGCTTTCTTT.

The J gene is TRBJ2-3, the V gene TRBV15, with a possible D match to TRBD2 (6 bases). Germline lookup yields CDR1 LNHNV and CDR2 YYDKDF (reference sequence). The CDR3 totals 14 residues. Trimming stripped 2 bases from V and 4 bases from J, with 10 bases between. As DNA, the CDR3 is TGTGCCACCAGCAGATTGCCGGGAGCAGATACGCAGTATTTT. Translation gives CATSRLPGADTQYF. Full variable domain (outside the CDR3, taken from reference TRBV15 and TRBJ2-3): DAMVIQNPRYQVTQFGKPVTLSCSQTLNHNVMYWYQQKSSQAPKLLFHYYDKDFNNEADTPDNFQSRRPNTSFCFLDIRSPGLGDTAMYLCATSRLPGADTQYFGPGTRLTVL.